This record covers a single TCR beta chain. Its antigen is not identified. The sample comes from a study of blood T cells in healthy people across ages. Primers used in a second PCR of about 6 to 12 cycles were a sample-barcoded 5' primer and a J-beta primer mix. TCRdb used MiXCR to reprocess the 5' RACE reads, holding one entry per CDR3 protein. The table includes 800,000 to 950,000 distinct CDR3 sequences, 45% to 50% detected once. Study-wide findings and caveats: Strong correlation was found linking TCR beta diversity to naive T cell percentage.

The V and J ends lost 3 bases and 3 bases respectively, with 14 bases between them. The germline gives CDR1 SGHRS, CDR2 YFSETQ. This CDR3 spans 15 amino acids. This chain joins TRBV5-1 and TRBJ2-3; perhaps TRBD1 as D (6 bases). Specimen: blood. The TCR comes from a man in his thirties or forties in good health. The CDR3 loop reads CASSYTGLGTDTQYF. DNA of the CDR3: TGCGCCAGCAGCTACACAGGGCTTGGTACAGATACGCAGTATTTT.